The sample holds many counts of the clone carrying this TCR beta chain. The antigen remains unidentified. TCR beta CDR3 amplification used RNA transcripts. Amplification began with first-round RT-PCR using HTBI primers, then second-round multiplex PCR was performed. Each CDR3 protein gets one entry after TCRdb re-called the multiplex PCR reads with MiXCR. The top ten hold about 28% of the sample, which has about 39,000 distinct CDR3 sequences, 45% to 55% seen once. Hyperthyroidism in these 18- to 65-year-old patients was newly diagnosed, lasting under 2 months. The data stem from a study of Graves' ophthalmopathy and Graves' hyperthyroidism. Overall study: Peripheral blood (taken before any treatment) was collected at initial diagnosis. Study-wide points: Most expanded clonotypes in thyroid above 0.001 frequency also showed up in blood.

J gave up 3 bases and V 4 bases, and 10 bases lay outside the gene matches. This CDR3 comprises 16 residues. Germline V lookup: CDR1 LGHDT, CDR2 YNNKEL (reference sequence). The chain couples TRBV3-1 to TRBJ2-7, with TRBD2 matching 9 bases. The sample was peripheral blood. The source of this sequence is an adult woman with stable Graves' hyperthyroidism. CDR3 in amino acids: CASSPQGLAGRYEQYF. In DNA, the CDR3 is TGTGCCAGCAGCCCCCAGGGACTAGCCGGGCGCTACGAGCAGTACTTC.